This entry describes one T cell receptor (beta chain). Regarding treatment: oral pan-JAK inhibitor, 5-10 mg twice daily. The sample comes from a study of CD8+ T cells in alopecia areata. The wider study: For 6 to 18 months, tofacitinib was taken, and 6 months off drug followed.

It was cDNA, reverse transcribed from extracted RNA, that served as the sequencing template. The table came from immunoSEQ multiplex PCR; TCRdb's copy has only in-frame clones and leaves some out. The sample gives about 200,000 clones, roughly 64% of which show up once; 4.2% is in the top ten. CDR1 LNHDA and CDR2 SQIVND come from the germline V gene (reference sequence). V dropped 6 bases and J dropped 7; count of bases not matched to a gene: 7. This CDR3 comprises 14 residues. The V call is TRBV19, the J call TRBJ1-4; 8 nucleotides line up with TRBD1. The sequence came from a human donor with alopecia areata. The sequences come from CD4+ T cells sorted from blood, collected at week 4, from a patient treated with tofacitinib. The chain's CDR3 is CASRGTGGIEKLFF. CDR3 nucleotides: TGTGCCAGTAGAGGGACAGGAGGAATTGAAAAACTGTTTTTT.